The 23 T cell receptor beta chains presented below share a single source sample, sequenced in a study of cytomegalovirus exposure and HLA in healthy donors. PCR employed 60 Vbeta and 13 Jbeta primers. Here immunoSEQ multiplex PCR was the method, and the copy in TCRdb shows in-frame clones only, minus some. Of 50,000 or so clones detected, approximately 80% appear once; the ten largest clones hold about 2.3%. Sequencing input: PBMCs. The receptor set was obtained from a female donor in good health and CMV-seronegative.

The rearrangement joins TRBV6-1 to TRBJ2-7; 7 bases are a match to TRBD1. CDR1 is MNHNS and CDR2 is SASEGT in the germline V gene. The V gene end was trimmed by 5 bases and the J gene end by 7 bases; junction bases not matched to a gene: 8. The CDR3 is 13 amino acids. The CDR3 region has the DNA TGTGCCAGCAGTCTCCAGGGGGTGGGGGAGCAGTACTTC. The encoded protein is CASSLQGVGEQYF.

The V and J genes are TRBV6-5 and TRBJ2-3; possible D gene TRBD2, 7 bases. The CDR3 has 15 amino acids. CDR1 is MNHEY and CDR2 is SVGAGI in the germline V gene. Trimming pared 5 bases from V and 5 bases from J, leaving 17 bases between. The chain's CDR3 is CASSRRDTGGDTQYF. The CDR3 DNA reads as TGTGCCAGCAGTCGCCGGGACACGGGGGGAGATACGCAGTATTTT.

The V and J genes are TRBV7-2 and TRBJ2-3; D is unresolved. CDR1 is SGHTA and CDR2 is FQGNSA in the germline V gene. The germline V and J ends were trimmed by 5 bases and 0 bases, with 3 bases remaining between them. The length of the CDR3 is 12 residues. CDR3 DNA: TGTGCCAGCAGCCCTAGCACAGATACGCAGTATTTT. It codes for CASSPSTDTQYF.

This clone was picked up one time. The chain combines TRBV18 with TRBJ1-4, with 8 bases matching TRBD1. CDR3 length: 15 amino acids. The V segment lost 2 bases and the J segment 7 bases; nucleotides outside the gene matches: 6. The germline CDR1 and CDR2 sequences are KGHSH and LQKENI. In nucleotides, the CDR3 is TGTGCCAGCTCACCAGGTCAGGGGGCGCGTGAAAAACTGTTTTTT. This gives the protein CASSPGQGAREKLFF.

The table lists this clone with a few counts. The V and J genes are TRBV7-8 and TRBJ2-5, with D uncertain. The DNA matches TRBJ2-7 better at its end, which makes the J call doubtful. CDR3 length: 14 amino acids. Germline V gives CDR1 SGHVS, CDR2 FQNEAQ. CDR3 loop: CASSLALSSYEQYF. CDR3 in DNA: TGTGCCAGCAGCTTAGCACTTAGCTCCTACGAGCAGTACTTC.

J is TRBJ2-3 and V is TRBV29-1; 10 positions match TRBD2. Trimming cost V 7 bases and J 1 base; bases outside gene matches: 5. The CDR3 totals 14 residues. CDR1 is SQVTM and CDR2 is ANQGSEA in the germline V gene. CDR3 sequence: CSGNLAGGTDTQYF. CDR3 coding DNA: TGCAGCGGTAATCTAGCGGGAGGCACAGATACGCAGTATTTT.

The chain uses TRBV28 and TRBJ2-4, with a tentative D call TRBD1 (6 bases). Trimming left V 3 bases short and J 6 bases short, with 12 bases between. The CDR3 spans 14 residues. From germline, CDR1 is MDHEN and CDR2 SYDVKM. CDR3 coding DNA: TGTGCCAGCAGTTTTTCAGGGGCGGGAAACATTCAGTACTTC. It specifies CASSFSGAGNIQYF.

As for this clone: A junction boundary mismatches the germline segment, possibly from a read error. J is TRBJ1-1 and V is TRBV10-3; D is undetermined. Germline-derived CDR1 and CDR2 are ENHRY and SYGVKD. This CDR3 comprises 14 residues. The CDR3 reads CAIRESLAGTEAFF. The CDR3 coding sequence is TGTGCCATCAGAGAGTCCTTGGCTGGCACTGAAGCTTTCTTT.

This chain joins TRBV5-1 and TRBJ2-5, with 9 bases that match TRBD1. J lost 2 bases, V lost 3 bases, and 14 bases had no gene match. The length of the CDR3 is 18 residues. Germline CDR1 SGHRS, CDR2 YFSETQ. The CDR3 nucleotides are TGCGCCAGCAGCTCGGAGGTCTTTAGACAGGGGGTACAAGAGACCCAGTACTTC. Protein product: CASSSEVFRQGVQETQYF.

Only one count was recorded for this clone. The chain recombines TRBV7-9 with TRBJ1-4; D is undetermined. CDR3 length: 13 residues. Trimming took 1 base from V and 6 from J, leaving 6 bases between them. The germline V gene encodes CDR1 SEHNR and CDR2 FQNEAQ (reference sequence). The DNA of the CDR3 is TGTGCCAGCAGCTTAGGGACTGATGAAAAACTGTTTTTT. Amino acid sequence: CASSLGTDEKLFF.

This chain connects TRBV9 to TRBJ2-5; no reliable D call. The germline V and J ends were trimmed by 0 bases and 0 bases, with 9 bases remaining between them. This CDR3 is built from 15 residues. CDR1 and CDR2 (germline): SGDLS, YYNGEE. CDR3 DNA sequence: TGTGCCAGCAGCGTAGCCGCCGCGTACCAAGAGACCCAGTACTTC. It codes for CASSVAAAYQETQYF.

The chain recombines TRBV28 with TRBJ1-2, with 8 positions matching TRBD1. CDR1 MDHEN and CDR2 SYDVKM come from the germline V gene. The CDR3 runs to 16 residues. Trimming at V came to 6 bases and at J to 4 bases, leaving 13 bases not matched to a gene. The CDR3 protein is CASRDRDSLLGYGYTF. CDR3 sequence (DNA): TGTGCCAGCAGGGACAGGGACTCTCTCTTAGGCTATGGCTACACCTTC.

This clone appeared a few times. CDR3 coding DNA: TGTGCCAGCAGCTTAGCCAGAGAAGCTTTCTTT. This translates into CASSLAREAFF. The chain carries TRBV7-9 and TRBJ1-1, with D uncertain. Looked up from germline, CDR1 is SEHNR and CDR2 is FQNEAQ (reference sequence). V was shortened by 0 bases and J by 8 bases, with 4 bases between the two germline ends. CDR3 size: 11 residues.

The chain combines TRBV7-2 with TRBJ2-7, with TRBD1 matching 8 bases. V shed 6 bases, J shed 7 bases, and the junction held 17 bases outside the gene matches. The CDR3 has 16 amino acids. Germline lookup yields CDR1 SGHTA and CDR2 FQGNSA. The chain's CDR3 is CASSPQGRQGAREQYF. For the CDR3, the DNA is TGTGCCAGCAGTCCCCAGGGGCGGCAGGGGGCGCGGGAGCAGTACTTC.

The chain is built from TRBV7-8 and TRBJ2-1; possible D gene TRBD1, 7 bases. Trimming took off 5 bases at V and 10 bases at J, with 15 bases between the two ends. CDR1 and CDR2 (germline): SGHVS, FQNEAQ. The CDR3 covers 13 residues. CDR3 nucleotide sequence: TGTGCCAGCAGCCCCAGGACAGGAGGGGAGCAGTTCTTC. As protein: CASSPRTGGEQFF.

This clone was seen a handful of times. The chain combines TRBV7-2 with TRBJ1-1; a weak D match, TRBD1 (5 bases). CDR1 is SGHTA, CDR2 FQGNSA, per germline. Trimming stripped 1 base from V and 5 bases from J, with 14 bases between. This CDR3 has 15 residues. CDR3 protein: CASSLGVPGTTEAFF. CDR3 in DNA: TGTGCCAGCAGCTTAGGCGTCCCTGGGACTACTGAAGCTTTCTTT.

The rearrangement joins TRBV10-3 to TRBJ2-1; 9 bases line up with TRBD2. This CDR3 spans 17 amino acids. Germline V gene sequence: CDR1 ENHRY, CDR2 SYGVKD. With V trimmed by 6 bases and J by 2 bases, 11 bases remained unmatched. In DNA, the CDR3 is TGTGCCATCAGCGAGAGGGATAGCGGGAGTACCTACAATGAGCAGTTCTTC. Encoded protein: CAISERDSGSTYNEQFF.

The chain recombines TRBV19 with TRBJ1-1; no clear D gene. The CDR3 loop spans 13 amino acids. Between the trimmed V and J ends, which lost 3 bases and 0 bases, there was a span of 5 bases. Looked up from germline, CDR1 is LNHDA and CDR2 is SQIVND (reference sequence). The CDR3 DNA sequence: TGTGCCAGTAGTATCGACATGAACACTGAAGCTTTCTTT. Its protein is CASSIDMNTEAFF.

The V and J genes are TRBV19 and TRBJ1-5; 10 bases map to TRBD1. Per germline, CDR1 LNHDA and CDR2 SQIVND (reference sequence). V was pared by 5 bases and J by 4 bases, with 11 bases of the junction left unmatched. This CDR3 contains 17 residues. The CDR3 nucleotides are TGTGCCAGTAGTCTACACCGGGACAGGGGATCTAATCAGCCCCAGCATTTT. This translates into CASSLHRDRGSNQPQHF. Filled out from reference TRBV19 and TRBJ1-5, the complete variable domain reads DGGITQSPKYLFRKEGQNVTLSCEQNLNHDAMYWYRQDPGQGLRLIYYSQIVNDFQKGDIAEGYSVSREKKESFPLTVTSAQKNPTAFYLCASSLHRDRGSNQPQHFGDGTRLSIL.

The V call is TRBV14, the J call TRBJ2-5; 10 bases agree with TRBD2. Germline loops: CDR1 SGHDN, CDR2 FVKESK. CDR3 length equals 13 residues. J lost 9 bases, V lost 1 base, and 2 bases had no gene match. In nucleotides, the CDR3 is TGTGCCAGCAGCCAAGGAAGCGGGGGGGCCCAGTACTTC. Translation gives CASSQGSGGAQYF.

The chain combines TRBV11-2 with TRBJ2-3; D might be TRBD2 (5 bases). Germline V gene data show CDR1 as SGHAT and CDR2 as FQNNGV. Trimming shortened V by 6 bases and J by 6 bases, and 25 bases separated the two germline ends. This CDR3 is built from 17 residues. For the CDR3, the DNA is TGTGCCAGCAGTTTTCGCTGGTTCGGGCGGGCCCGTGATACGCAGTATTTT. This translates into CASSFRWFGRARDTQYF.

V and J are TRBV4-3 and TRBJ2-1; 16 bases match TRBD2. This CDR3 is 21 amino acids long. With V trimmed by 0 bases and J by 0 bases, 8 bases remained unmatched. The germline gives CDR1 LGHNA, CDR2 YSLEER. CDR3 amino acids: CASSQDAPGLAGGSSYNEQFF. As DNA, the CDR3 is TGCGCCAGCAGCCAAGATGCCCCGGGACTAGCGGGAGGGAGCTCCTACAATGAGCAGTTCTTC.

The V call is TRBV28, the J call TRBJ2-6; TRBD2 agrees at 8 bases. This CDR3 contains 18 residues. J gave up 0 bases and V 3 bases, and 7 bases lay outside the gene matches. From germline, CDR1 is MDHEN and CDR2 SYDVKM. CDR3 nucleotide sequence: TGTGCCAGCAGTTTCCCGCCGGGGGGGGGCTCTGGGGCCAACGTCCTGACTTTC. Translated, it gives CASSFPPGGGSGANVLTF.